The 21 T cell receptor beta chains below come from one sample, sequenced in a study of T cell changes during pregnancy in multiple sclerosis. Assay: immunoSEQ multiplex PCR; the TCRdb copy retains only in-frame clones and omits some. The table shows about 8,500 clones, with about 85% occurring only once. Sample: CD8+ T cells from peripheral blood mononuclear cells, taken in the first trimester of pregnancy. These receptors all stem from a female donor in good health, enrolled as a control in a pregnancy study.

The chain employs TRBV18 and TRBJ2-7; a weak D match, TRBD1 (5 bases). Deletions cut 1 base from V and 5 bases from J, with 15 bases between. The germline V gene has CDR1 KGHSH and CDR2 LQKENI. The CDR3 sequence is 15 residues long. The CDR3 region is CASSPHPQATHEQYF. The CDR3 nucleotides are TGTGCCAGCTCACCACATCCACAGGCGACCCACGAGCAGTACTTC.

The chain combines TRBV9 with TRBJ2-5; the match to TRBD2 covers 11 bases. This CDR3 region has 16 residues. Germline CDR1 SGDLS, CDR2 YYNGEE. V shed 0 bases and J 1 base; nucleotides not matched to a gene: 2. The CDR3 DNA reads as TGTGCCAGCAGCGTAGGAGGGACTAGCGGCCAAGAGACCCAGTACTTC. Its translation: CASSVGGTSGQETQYF. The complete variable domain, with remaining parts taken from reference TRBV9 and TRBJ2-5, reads DSGVTQTPKHLITATGQRVTLRCSPRSGDLSVYWYQQSLDQGLQFLIQYYNGEERAKGNILERFSAQQFPDLHSELNLSSLELGDSALYFCASSVGGTSGQETQYFGPGTRLLVL.

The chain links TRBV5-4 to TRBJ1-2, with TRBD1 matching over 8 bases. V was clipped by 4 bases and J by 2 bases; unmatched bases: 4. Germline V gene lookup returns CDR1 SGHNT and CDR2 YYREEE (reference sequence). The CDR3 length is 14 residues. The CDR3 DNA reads TGTGCCAGCAGCCCGCCAGGGGGCAACTATGGCTACACCTTC. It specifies CASSPPGGNYGYTF.

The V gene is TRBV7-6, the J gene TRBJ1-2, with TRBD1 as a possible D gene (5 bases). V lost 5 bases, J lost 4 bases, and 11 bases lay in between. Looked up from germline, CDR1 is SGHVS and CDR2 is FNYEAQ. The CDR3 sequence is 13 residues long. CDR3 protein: CASSQGGSYGYTF. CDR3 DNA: TGTGCCAGCAGCCAGGGTGGCAGCTATGGCTACACCTTC.

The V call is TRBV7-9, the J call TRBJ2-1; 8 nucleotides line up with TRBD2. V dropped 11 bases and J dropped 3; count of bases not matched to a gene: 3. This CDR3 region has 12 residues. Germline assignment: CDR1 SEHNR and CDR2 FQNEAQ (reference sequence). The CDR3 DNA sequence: TGTGCCGGCGGGGGGATCTACAATGAGCAGTTCTTC. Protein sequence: CAGGGIYNEQFF.

For the CDR3, the DNA is TGTGCCATCAGGAATCAGGAGACAGGCCAAGAGACCCAGTACTTC. Amino acid sequence: CAIRNQETGQETQYF. The rearrangement joins TRBV10-3 to TRBJ2-5, with D possibly TRBD1 on 6 matching bases. Trimming removed 6 bases from V and 1 base from J, with 15 bases in between. CDR1 ENHRY and CDR2 SYGVKD come from the germline V gene. The CDR3 contains 15 residues.

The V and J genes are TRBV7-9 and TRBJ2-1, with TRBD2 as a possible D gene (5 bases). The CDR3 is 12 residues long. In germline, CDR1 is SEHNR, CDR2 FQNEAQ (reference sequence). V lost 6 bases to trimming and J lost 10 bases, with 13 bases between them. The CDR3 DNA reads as TGTGCCAGCAGACTTGGAGGCACGGAGCAGTTCTTC. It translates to CASRLGGTEQFF.

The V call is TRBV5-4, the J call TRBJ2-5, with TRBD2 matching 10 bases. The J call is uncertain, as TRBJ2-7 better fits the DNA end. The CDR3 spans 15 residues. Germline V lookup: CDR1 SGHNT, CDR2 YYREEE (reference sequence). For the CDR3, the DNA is TGTGCCAGCAGCACATCTAGCGGGAGCTCCTACGAGCAGTACTTC. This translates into CASSTSSGSSYEQYF.

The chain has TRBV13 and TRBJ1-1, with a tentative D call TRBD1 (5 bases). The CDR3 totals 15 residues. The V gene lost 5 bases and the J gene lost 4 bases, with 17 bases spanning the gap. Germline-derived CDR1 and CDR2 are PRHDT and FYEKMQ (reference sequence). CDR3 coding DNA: TGTGCCAGCAGCAATAAAGCCGACAGCGCCACTGAAGCTTTCTTT. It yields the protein CASSNKADSATEAFF.

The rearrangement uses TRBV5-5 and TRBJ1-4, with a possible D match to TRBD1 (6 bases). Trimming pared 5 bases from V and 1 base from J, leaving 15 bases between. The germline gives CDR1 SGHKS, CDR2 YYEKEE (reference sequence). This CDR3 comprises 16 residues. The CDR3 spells CASSSIPTGTNEKLFF. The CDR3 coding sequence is TGTGCCAGCAGTTCTATACCGACAGGAACTAATGAAAAACTGTTTTTT.

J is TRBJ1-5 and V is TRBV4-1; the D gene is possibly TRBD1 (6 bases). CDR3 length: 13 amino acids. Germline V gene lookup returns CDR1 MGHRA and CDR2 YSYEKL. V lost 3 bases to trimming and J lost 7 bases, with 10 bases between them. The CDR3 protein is CASSHLTGQPQHF. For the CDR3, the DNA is TGCGCCAGCAGCCACCTAACAGGGCAGCCCCAGCATTTT.

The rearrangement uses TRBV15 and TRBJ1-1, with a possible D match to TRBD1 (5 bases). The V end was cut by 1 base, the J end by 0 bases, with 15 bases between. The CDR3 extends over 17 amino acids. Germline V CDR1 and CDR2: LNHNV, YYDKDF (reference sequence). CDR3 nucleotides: TGTGCCACCAGCAGAGGTAGGCAGGGCTTGATGAACACTGAAGCTTTCTTT. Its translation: CATSRGRQGLMNTEAFF.

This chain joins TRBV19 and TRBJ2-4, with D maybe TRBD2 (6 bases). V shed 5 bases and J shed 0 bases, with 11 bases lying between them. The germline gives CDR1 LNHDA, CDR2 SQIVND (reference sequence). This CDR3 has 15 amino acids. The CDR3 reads CASSVLGLAKNIQYF. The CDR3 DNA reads TGTGCCAGTAGTGTTTTGGGACTAGCCAAAAACATTCAGTACTTC.

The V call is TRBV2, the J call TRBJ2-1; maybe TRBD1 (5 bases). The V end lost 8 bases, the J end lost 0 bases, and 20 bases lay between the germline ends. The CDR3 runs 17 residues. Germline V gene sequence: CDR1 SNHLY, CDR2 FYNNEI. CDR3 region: CASPGIRPESSYNEQFF. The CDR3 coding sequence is TGTGCCAGCCCAGGGATCCGGCCAGAAAGCTCCTACAATGAGCAGTTCTTC.

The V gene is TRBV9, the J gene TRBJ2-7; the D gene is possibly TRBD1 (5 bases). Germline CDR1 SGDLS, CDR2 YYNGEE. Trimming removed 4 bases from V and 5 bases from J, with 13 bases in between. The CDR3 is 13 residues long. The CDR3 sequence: CASSWGQTDEQYF. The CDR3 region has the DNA TGTGCCAGCAGCTGGGGCCAAACGGACGAGCAGTACTTC.

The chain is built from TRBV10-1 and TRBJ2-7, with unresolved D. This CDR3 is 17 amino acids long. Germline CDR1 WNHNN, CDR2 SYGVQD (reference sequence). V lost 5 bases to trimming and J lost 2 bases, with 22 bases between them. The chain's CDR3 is CASSPLRYKQSTYEQYF. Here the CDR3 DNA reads TGCGCCAGCAGTCCCCTACGTTATAAACAGTCCACCTACGAGCAGTACTTC.

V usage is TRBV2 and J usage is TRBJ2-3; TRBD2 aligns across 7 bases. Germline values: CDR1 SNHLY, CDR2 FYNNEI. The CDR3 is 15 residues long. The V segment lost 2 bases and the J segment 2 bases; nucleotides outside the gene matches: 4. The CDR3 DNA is TGTGCCAGCAGTGAACCTAGCGGAACCACAGATACGCAGTATTTT. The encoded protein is CASSEPSGTTDTQYF.

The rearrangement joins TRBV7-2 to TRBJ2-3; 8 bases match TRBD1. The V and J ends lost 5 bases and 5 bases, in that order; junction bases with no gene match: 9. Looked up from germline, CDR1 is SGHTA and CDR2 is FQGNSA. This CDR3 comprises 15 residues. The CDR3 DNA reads TGTGCCAGCAGCCTATGGGGCAGGGGGCAAGATACGCAGTATTTT. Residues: CASSLWGRGQDTQYF.

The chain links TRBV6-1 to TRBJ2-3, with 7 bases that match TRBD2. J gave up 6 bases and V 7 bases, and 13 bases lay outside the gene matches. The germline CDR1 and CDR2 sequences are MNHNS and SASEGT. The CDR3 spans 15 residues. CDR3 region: CASTPGLGTADTQYF. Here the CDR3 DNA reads TGTGCCAGCACCCCCGGACTAGGGACTGCCGATACGCAGTATTTT.

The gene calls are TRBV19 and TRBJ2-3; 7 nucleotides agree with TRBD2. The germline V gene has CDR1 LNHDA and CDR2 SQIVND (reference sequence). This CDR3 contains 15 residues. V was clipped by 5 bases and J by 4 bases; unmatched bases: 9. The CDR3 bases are TGTGCCAGTAGTGCCGGGGGGTCGTTCGCAGATACGCAGTATTTT. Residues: CASSAGGSFADTQYF. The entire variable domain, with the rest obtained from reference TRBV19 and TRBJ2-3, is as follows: DGGITQSPKYLFRKEGQNVTLSCEQNLNHDAMYWYRQDPGQGLRLIYYSQIVNDFQKGDIAEGYSVSREKKESFPLTVTSAQKNPTAFYLCASSAGGSFADTQYFGPGTRLTVL.

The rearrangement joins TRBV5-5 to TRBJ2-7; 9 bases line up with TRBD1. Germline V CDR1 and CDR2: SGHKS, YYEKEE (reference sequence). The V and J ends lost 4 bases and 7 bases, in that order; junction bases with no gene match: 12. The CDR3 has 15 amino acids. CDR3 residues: CASSSPDRGSSEQYF. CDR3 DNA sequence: TGTGCCAGCAGCAGTCCGGACAGGGGTTCGTCTGAGCAGTACTTC.